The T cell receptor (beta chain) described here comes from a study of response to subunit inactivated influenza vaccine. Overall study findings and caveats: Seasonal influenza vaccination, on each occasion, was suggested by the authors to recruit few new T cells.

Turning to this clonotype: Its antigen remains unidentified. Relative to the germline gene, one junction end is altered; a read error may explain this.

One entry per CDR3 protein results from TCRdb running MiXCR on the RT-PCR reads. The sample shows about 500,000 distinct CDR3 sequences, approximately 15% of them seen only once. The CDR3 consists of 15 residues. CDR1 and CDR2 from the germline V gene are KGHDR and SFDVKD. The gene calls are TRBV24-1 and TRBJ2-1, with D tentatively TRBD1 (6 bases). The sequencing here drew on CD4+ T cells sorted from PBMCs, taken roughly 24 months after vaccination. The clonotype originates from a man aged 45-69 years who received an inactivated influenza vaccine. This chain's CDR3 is CATSASTGSYNEHFF. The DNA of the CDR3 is TGTGCCACCAGTGCCTCGACAGGCTCCTACAATGAGCATTTCTTC.